The 29 T cell receptor beta chains reported below all come from one sample, sequenced in a study of CD8+CD57+ T cells in acquired aplastic anemia. By flow cytometry, patients selected for sequencing had shown an expansion of CD8+CD57+ cells. TCR beta VDJ and CDR3 profiles were obtained from a genomic DNA template. TCRdb processed the reads anew with MiXCR; each CDR3 protein has one entry. The profile shows approximately 250,000 distinct CDR3 sequences, less than 85% of them singletons. Sequencing was carried out using sorted CD4+, CD8+, or CD8+CD57+ T cells (not recorded which) from PBMCs. The source is a human donor with aplastic anemia.

This rearrangement joins TRBV20-1 to TRBJ2-3; D possibly uses TRBD1 or TRBD2 (5 bases each). Deletions cut 1 base from V and 2 bases from J, with 13 bases between. From germline, CDR1 is DFQATT and CDR2 SNEGSKA (reference sequence). The CDR3 contains 15 residues. The CDR3 protein is CSARAGHRHTDTQYF. The CDR3 bases are TGCAGTGCTAGAGCGGGGCACCGCCACACAGATACGCAGTATTTT.

The chain's CDR3 is CAISLAGGPDKQHYV. The CDR3 DNA sequence: TGTGCCATCAGCTTAGCGGGAGGTCCCGATAAGCAGCATTACGTC. The rearrangement joins TRBV7-8 to TRBJ2-7, with TRBD2 matching over 10 bases. In germline, CDR1 is SGHVS, CDR2 FQNEAQ. This CDR3 has 15 amino acids.

In DNA, the CDR3 is TGTGCCAGCAGCTTACCGGGAGGTCCCGATACGCAGGATACCCAGTACTTC. It codes for CASSLPGGPDTQDTQYF. This chain uses TRBV7-8 with TRBJ2-5; 7 bases are shared with TRBD2. This CDR3 region has 17 residues. The V and J ends lost 2 bases and 8 bases, in that order; junction bases with no gene match: 17. The germline V gene encodes CDR1 SGHVS and CDR2 FQNEAQ.

Concerning this clonotype itself: No conserved phenylalanine or tryptophan ends this CDR3, so it is likely a read error. The DNA is omitted, as the CDR3 cannot be located on it reliably, and the CDR3 follows TCRdb's listing. CDR3 loop: CASRDSRQGQYEQ. V gene TRBV7-9 combines with J gene TRBJ2-1; TRBD1, the table's D call, was not compared with the DNA. The CDR3 region is 13 residues in length, termini included. Germline assignment: CDR1 SEHNR and CDR2 FQNEAQ (reference sequence).

This chain links TRBV7-9 with TRBJ2-7; TRBD1 aligns across 8 bases. The V gene's germline CDR1 is SEHNR and CDR2 FQNEAQ (reference sequence). J was trimmed by 7 bases and V by 5 bases; bases with no gene match: 7. The CDR3 has 13 amino acids. The DNA of the CDR3 is TGTGCCAGCAGCCCTCGGACAGGGAGAGAGCAGTACTTC. Translating it yields CASSPRTGREQYF. The full variable domain, with the rest looked up from reference TRBV7-9 and TRBJ2-7, is DTGVSQNPRHKITKRGQNVTFRCDPISEHNRLYWYRQTLGQGPEFLTYFQNEAQLEKSRLLSDRFSAERPKGSFSTLEIQRTEQGDSAMYLCASSPRTGREQYFGPGTRLTVT.

The chain recombines TRBV11-3 with TRBJ1-1, with D possibly matching TRBD1 (5 bases). Germline-derived CDR1 and CDR2 are SGHNT and YENEEA. V dropped 5 bases and J dropped 1 base, with 14 bases sitting between them. The CDR3 has 15 residues. The CDR3 bases are TGTGCCAGCAGCCAAACGAGCACAGGGAACACTGAAGCTTTCTTT. Its translation is CASSQTSTGNTEAFF.

This clonotype was seen a few times. A much larger clone sits a single nucleotide away, making a read error possible. The chain combines TRBV11-3 with TRBJ2-6; a weak D match, TRBD1 (6 bases). V lost 0 bases to trimming and J lost 4 bases, with 10 bases between them. CDR1 SGHNT and CDR2 YENEEA come from the germline V gene. This CDR3 has 16 residues. Written as DNA, the CDR3 is TGTGCCAGCAGCTTAGATCTGACAGGCGGGGCCAACGTCCTGACTTTC. Encoded protein: CASSLDLTGGANVLTF.

Comments on this clonotype: The missing conserved phenylalanine or tryptophan at the end of this CDR3 makes a read error likely. No DNA is shown, since the ends of the CDR3 on it are uncertain; the CDR3 is the one TCRdb lists. This sequence joins TRBV7-9 and TRBJ1-2; the table's D call, TRBD1, was not checked against the DNA. Germline CDR1 is SEHNR and CDR2 is FQNEAQ (reference sequence). The CDR3 numbers 12 amino acids, ends counted. The CDR3 region is CASSQGSSGCTD.

The rearrangement links TRBV20-1 to TRBJ1-3; D is unclear. Trimming left V 3 bases short and J 1 base short, with 4 bases between. Per germline, CDR1 DFQATT and CDR2 SNEGSKA (reference sequence). The CDR3 is 12 residues long. CDR3 nucleotides: TGCAGTGCTAGGATGTCTGGAAACACCATATATTTT. This gives the protein CSARMSGNTIYF.

This sequence joins TRBV7-6 and TRBJ2-3; 7 bases align to TRBD2. The CDR3 length is 15 residues. J lost 15 bases, V lost 7 bases, and 22 bases had no gene match. From germline, CDR1 is SGHVS and CDR2 FNYEAQ. CDR3 sequence reads: CASTLGRVPTEANYF. CDR3 sequence (DNA): TGTGCCAGCACCCTAGGGAGGGTCCCCACAGAGGCCAACTATTTT.

This clonotype came up many times. This rearrangement joins TRBV6-2 or TRBV6-3 to TRBJ1-1, with D perhaps TRBD1 (5 bases). The germline V gene encodes CDR1 MNHEY and CDR2 SVGEGT. Trimming left V 7 bases short and J 1 base short, with 13 bases between. CDR3 length: 14 amino acids. The CDR3 sequence is CASIKTTANTEAFF. The CDR3 nucleotides are TGTGCCAGCATTAAAACGACAGCGAACACTGAAGCTTTCTTT.

To note about this clonotype: At one end the junction does not follow the germline gene, possibly because of a read error. The J gene is TRBJ1-6, the V gene TRBV7-9; D unclear. Germline loops: CDR1 SEHNR, CDR2 FQNEAQ (reference sequence). The CDR3 totals 14 residues. For the CDR3, the DNA is TGTGCCAGCAGCCTAAGTTCCTATAATTCTGCCCTCAACTTT. Translated: CASSLSSYNSALNF.

Turning to this clonotype: An end of the junction does not agree with germline; a read error may underlie this. The rearrangement uses TRBV7-9 and TRBJ2-3, with D perhaps TRBD1 (6 bases). The germline V gene has CDR1 SEHNR and CDR2 FQNEAQ (reference sequence). There are 14 residues in the CDR3. Here the CDR3 reads CASSLVPGEHTFDF. CDR3 bases: TGTGCCAGCAGCTTAGTCCCAGGGGAGCATACTTTTGATTTT. Drawing the rest from reference TRBV7-9 and TRBJ2-3, the complete variable domain is DTGVSQNPRHKITKRGQNVTFRCDPISEHNRLYWYRQTLGQGPEFLTYFQNEAQLEKSRLLSDRFSAERPKGSFSTLEIQRTEQGDSAMYLCASSLVPGEHTFDFGPGTRLTVL.

As to this clonotype: The CDR3 end shows no conserved phenylalanine or tryptophan, and so a read error is likely. The DNA is omitted, as the CDR3 cannot be located on it reliably, and the CDR3 follows TCRdb's listing. The V call is TRBV7-8, the J call TRBJ2-4; TRBD1, as called in the table, went unchecked against the DNA. The germline CDR1 and CDR2 sequences are SGHVS and FQNEAQ. The CDR3 spans 12 residues, counting both ends. CDR3 amino acids: CASGVAGSPEYH.

This clonotype was counted a single time. The chain recombines TRBV2 with TRBJ1-1, with D maybe TRBD1 (6 bases). V was pared by 6 bases and J by 13 bases, with 30 bases between. The germline V gene has CDR1 SNHLY and CDR2 FYNNEI. The CDR3 is made up of 16 amino acids. CDR3: CASSQDTRGMKTNDFF. Written as DNA, the CDR3 is TGTGCCAGCAGCCAAGATACAAGGGGGATGAAAACTAACGATTTCTTT.

J is TRBJ2-5 and V is TRBV9, with D tentatively TRBD2 (5 bases). The V gene lost 1 base and the J gene lost 2 bases, with 9 bases spanning the gap. CDR3 length: 14 residues. CDR1 is SGDLS, CDR2 YYNGEE, per germline. CDR3 sequence: CASSVLAWQETQYF. The CDR3 nucleotides read TGTGCCAGCAGCGTACTAGCCTGGCAAGAGACCCAGTACTTC.

The rearrangement links TRBV7-9 to TRBJ2-1; D perhaps matches TRBD2 (5 bases). Germline lookup yields CDR1 SEHNR and CDR2 FQNEAQ (reference sequence). The CDR3 is 13 amino acids. Between the trimmed V and J ends, which lost 4 bases and 12 bases, there was a span of 16 bases. CDR3: CASSSGVTGVQFF. DNA for the CDR3: TGTGCCAGCAGCTCCGGGGTTACGGGCGTGCAGTTCTTC.

The chain combines TRBV7-8 with TRBJ1-2; D is possibly TRBD1 (5 bases). The ends were cut back, 3 bases at V and 8 bases at J, with 22 bases in the middle. Germline V CDR1 and CDR2: SGHVS, FQNEAQ. The CDR3 sequence is 16 residues long. The CDR3 region has the DNA TGTGCCAGCAGCTTCCGGAGGGACGATGAGCTATACGGCTACACCTTC. This encodes CASSFRRDDELYGYTF.

At least ten counts were recorded for this clonotype. The chain is built from TRBV27 and TRBJ1-6; a weak D match, TRBD1 (6 bases). The CDR3 is 17 residues long. The V gene's germline CDR1 is MNHEY and CDR2 SMNVEV (reference sequence). Trimming cost V 5 bases and J 2 bases, with 16 bases left between them. CDR3 in DNA: TGTGCCAGCAGTCTCACAGGGAGACGGACCTATAATTCACCCCTCCACTTT. Its translation is CASSLTGRRTYNSPLHF.

As to this clonotype: Compared with germline, one end of the junction differs, possibly owing to a read error. The chain employs TRBV7-9 and TRBJ1-2; D might be TRBD1 (6 bases). Germline lookup yields CDR1 SEHNR and CDR2 FQNEAQ (reference sequence). This CDR3 is built from 16 residues. CDR3: CASSSRRRGGGDGYTF. The CDR3 bases are TGTGCCAGCAGCTCTCGGAGAAGGGGGGGGGGCGATGGGTACACCTTC.

The rearrangement joins TRBV2 to TRBJ1-1, with a possible D match to TRBD1 (5 bases). Germline lookup yields CDR1 SNHLY and CDR2 FYNNEI. V dropped 3 bases and J dropped 0 bases, with 8 bases sitting between them. The CDR3 has 14 amino acids. The CDR3, as DNA: TGTGCCAGCAGTGATACGGACATGAACACTGAAGCTTTCTTT. Its protein is CASSDTDMNTEAFF. Using reference TRBV2 and TRBJ1-1 for the parts outside the CDR3, the full variable domain is EPEVTQTPSHQVTQMGQEVILRCVPISNHLYFYWYRQILGQKVEFLVSFYNNEISEKSEIFDDQFSVERPDGSNFTLKIRSTKLEDSAMYFCASSDTDMNTEAFFGQGTRLTVV.

A word on this clonotype: A read error is likely, as this CDR3 ends without the conserved phenylalanine or tryptophan. The DNA is left out, because the CDR3 cannot be placed on it with certainty; the CDR3 is given as TCRdb lists it. CDR3 residues: CASSDGRIGGRYE. V and J are TRBV7-2 and TRBJ2-1; the DNA was not used to check the table's D call, TRBD1. The CDR3 adds up to 13 amino acids, both ends counted. CDR1 is SGHTA, CDR2 FQGNSA, per germline.

The chain couples TRBV5-1 to TRBJ1-1; no firm D call. The V and J ends lost 7 bases and 1 base respectively, with 14 bases between them. The CDR3 is 14 residues long. Germline CDR1 and CDR2: SGHRS and YFSETQ. This CDR3 reads CASQLWVGNTEAFF. The CDR3, as DNA: TGCGCCAGCCAGCTTTGGGTCGGGAACACTGAAGCTTTCTTT.

In regard to this clonotype: Since the CDR3 does not end with the conserved phenylalanine or tryptophan, this likely comes from a read error. No DNA is shown, since the ends of the CDR3 on it are uncertain; the CDR3 is the one TCRdb lists. This chain uses TRBV7-9 with TRBJ1-1. The CDR3 comprises 13 residues, both ends counted. Germline V CDR1 and CDR2: SEHNR, FQNEAQ (reference sequence). The CDR3 loop is CASSFQRSGGAFE.

The rearrangement uses TRBV3-1 and TRBJ2-3, with a tentative D call TRBD1 (6 bases). CDR3 length: 14 amino acids. V dropped 4 bases and J dropped 10 bases, with 18 bases sitting between them. Germline values: CDR1 LGHDT, CDR2 YNNKEL (reference sequence). CDR3 coding DNA: TGTGCCAGCAGCCCCCAAATACAGGGAAGGGCGCAGTATTTT. Its translation is CASSPQIQGRAQYF.

This chain joins TRBV11-3 and TRBJ2-1; 9 bases match TRBD1. V dropped 3 bases and J dropped 8; count of bases not matched to a gene: 11. Looked up from germline, CDR1 is SGHNT and CDR2 is YENEEA. The CDR3 sequence is 16 residues long. The CDR3 is CASSFQMTGGSDEQFF. In nucleotides, the CDR3 is TGTGCCAGCAGCTTTCAAATGACAGGGGGGAGCGATGAGCAGTTCTTC.

With regard to this clonotype: The CDR3 does not end in the conserved phenylalanine or tryptophan, so this is likely a read error. It is unclear where the CDR3 begins or ends on the DNA, so no DNA is shown, and the CDR3 is as TCRdb lists it. The chain employs TRBV7-9 and TRBJ2-3; the table's TRBD2 call for D was not verified on the DNA. CDR1 SEHNR and CDR2 FQNEAQ come from the germline V gene (reference sequence). Both ends counted, the CDR3 spans 13 residues. CDR3 residues: CASSYGGSGGSDY.

The J gene is TRBJ2-3, the V gene TRBV7-2; 7 bases fit TRBD2. The trim removed 0 bases at V and 8 bases at J, leaving 5 bases unmatched. The germline gives CDR1 SGHTA, CDR2 FQGNSA. CDR3 length: 14 residues. This CDR3 reads CASSLAGGGSTQYF. CDR3 DNA: TGTGCCAGCAGCTTAGCGGGAGGCGGGAGTACGCAGTATTTT.

This sequence joins TRBV5-6 and TRBJ2-1, with 7 bases that match TRBD2. With 0 bases clipped from V and 3 bases from J, the junction kept 6 bases outside the gene matches. The CDR3 sequence is 16 residues long. Germline CDR1 and CDR2: SGHDT and YYEEEE. CDR3: CASSLEREGYYNEQFF. In nucleotides, the CDR3 is TGTGCCAGCAGCTTGGAGAGGGAGGGGTACTACAATGAGCAGTTCTTC. Based on the CDR3 plus reference TRBV5-6 and TRBJ2-1, the full variable domain is DAGVTQSPTHLIKTRGQQVTLRCSPKSGHDTVSWYQQALGQGPQFIFQYYEEEERQRGNFPDRFSGHQFPNYSSELNVNALLLGDSALYLCASSLEREGYYNEQFFGPGTRLTVL.